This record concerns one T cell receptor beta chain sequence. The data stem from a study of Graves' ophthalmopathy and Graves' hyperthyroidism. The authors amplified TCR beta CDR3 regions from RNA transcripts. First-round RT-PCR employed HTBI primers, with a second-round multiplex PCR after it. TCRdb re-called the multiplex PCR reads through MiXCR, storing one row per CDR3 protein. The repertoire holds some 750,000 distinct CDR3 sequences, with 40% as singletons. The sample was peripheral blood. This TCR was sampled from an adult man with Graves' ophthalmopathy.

DNA of the CDR3: TGTGCCAGCAGGTCAGGGGGCGGAAACTACGAGCAGTACTTC. Encoded protein: CASRSGGGNYEQYF. The chain is built from TRBV11-3 and TRBJ2-7; 8 bases align to TRBD1. This CDR3 is 14 amino acids long. CDR1 and CDR2 (germline): SGHNT, YENEEA. Trimming took 6 bases from V and 3 from J; bases not matched to a gene: 7.